This T cell receptor (beta chain) was sequenced during a study of T cells in Graves' hyperthyroidism and ophthalmopathy. Study-wide background: The initial diagnosis was the point when peripheral blood was collected, ahead of any treatment. Study-wide results and limits: Most thyroid-expanded clonotypes above 0.001 were also found in blood.

A word on this clonotype: Its antigen is not known.

The CDR3 has 15 amino acids. Germline V gives CDR1 LNHDA, CDR2 SQIVND (reference sequence). Losses at the gene ends were 0 bases for V and 6 bases for J; bases not matched to a gene: 5. TCR beta CDR3 regions were amplified from RNA. A set of HTBI primers served as the primers for a first-round RT-PCR of the TCR CDR3. TCRdb re-analysed the multiplex PCR reads in MiXCR, keeping a single row per CDR3 protein. The table shows 530,000 or so distinct CDR3 sequences, with roughly 17% occurring only once. The chain joins TRBV19 to TRBJ1-5, with 7 bases matching TRBD1. This clonotype was sampled from a woman in her late teens or twenties with Graves' ophthalmopathy. Sequencing used blood. The CDR3 DNA follows: TGTGCCAGTAGTATAGAGAACAGGGGCCGTCAGCCCCAGCATTTT. This gives the protein CASSIENRGRQPQHF.